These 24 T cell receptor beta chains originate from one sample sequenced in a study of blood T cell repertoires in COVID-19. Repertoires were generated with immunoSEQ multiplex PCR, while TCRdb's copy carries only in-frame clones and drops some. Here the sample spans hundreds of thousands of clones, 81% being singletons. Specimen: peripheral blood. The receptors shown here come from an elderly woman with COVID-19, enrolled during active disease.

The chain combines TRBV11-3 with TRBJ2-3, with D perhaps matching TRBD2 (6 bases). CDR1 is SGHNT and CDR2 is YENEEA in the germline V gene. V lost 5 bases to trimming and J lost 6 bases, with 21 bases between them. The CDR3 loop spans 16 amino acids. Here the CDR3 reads CASSPNIPGVGDTQYF. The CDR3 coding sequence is TGTGCCAGCAGCCCAAATATCCCGGGGGTCGGGGATACGCAGTATTTT.

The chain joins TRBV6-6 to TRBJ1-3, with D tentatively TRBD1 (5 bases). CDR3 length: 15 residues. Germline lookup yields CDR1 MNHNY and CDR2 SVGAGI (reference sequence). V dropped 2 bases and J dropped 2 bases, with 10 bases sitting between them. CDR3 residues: CASSYPGRAGNTIYF. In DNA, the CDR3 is TGTGCCAGCAGTTACCCCGGCAGGGCTGGAAACACCATATATTTT.

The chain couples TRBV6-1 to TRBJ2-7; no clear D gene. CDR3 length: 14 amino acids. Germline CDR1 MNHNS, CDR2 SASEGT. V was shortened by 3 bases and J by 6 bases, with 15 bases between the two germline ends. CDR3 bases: TGTGCCAGCAGTGAGGGTTTAAGAGGTCGCGAGCAGTACTTC. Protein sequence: CASSEGLRGREQYF.

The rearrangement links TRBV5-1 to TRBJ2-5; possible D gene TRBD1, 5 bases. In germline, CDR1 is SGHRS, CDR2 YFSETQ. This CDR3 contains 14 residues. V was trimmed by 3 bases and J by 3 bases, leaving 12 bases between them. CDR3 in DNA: TGCGCCAGCAGCTCGACAGTGGGCGAAGAGACCCAGTACTTC. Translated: CASSSTVGEETQYF.

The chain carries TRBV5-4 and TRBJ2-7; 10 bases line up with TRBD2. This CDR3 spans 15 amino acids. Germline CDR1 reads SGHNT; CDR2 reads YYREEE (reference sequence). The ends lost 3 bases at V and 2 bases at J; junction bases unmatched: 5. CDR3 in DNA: TGTGCCAGCAGCTCCGGGACTAGCGTTGCCTACGAGCAGTACTTC. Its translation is CASSSGTSVAYEQYF.

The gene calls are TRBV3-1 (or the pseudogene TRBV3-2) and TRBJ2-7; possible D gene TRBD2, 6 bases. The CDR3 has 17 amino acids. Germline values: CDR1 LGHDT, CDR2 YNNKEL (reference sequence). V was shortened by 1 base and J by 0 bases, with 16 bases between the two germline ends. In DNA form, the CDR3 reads TGTGCCAGCAGCCAAGCAGGAGGGTGGGGGAACTCCTACGAGCAGTACTTC. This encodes CASSQAGGWGNSYEQYF.

CDR3 amino acids: CASSRGSEAFF. In DNA form, the CDR3 reads TGTGCCAGCAGCCGTGGGAGTGAAGCTTTCTTT. The genes are TRBV7-8 and TRBJ1-1; D not certain. V dropped 5 bases and J dropped 7 bases, with 8 bases sitting between them. The germline V gene has CDR1 SGHVS and CDR2 FQNEAQ. The CDR3 length is 11 residues. Complete variable domain (other parts from reference TRBV7-8 and TRBJ1-1): GAGVSQSPRYKVAKRGQDVALRCDPISGHVSLFWYQQALGQGPEFLTYFQNEAQLDKSGLPSDRFFAERPEGSVSTLKIQRTQQEDSAVYLCASSRGSEAFFGQGTRLTVV.

Written as DNA, the CDR3 is TGTGCCAGCAAAAACAGGGTGAACACTGAAGCTTTCTTT. Its translation: CASKNRVNTEAFF. V and J are TRBV6-5 and TRBJ1-1, with D tentatively TRBD1 (6 bases). Per germline, CDR1 MNHEY and CDR2 SVGAGI. Between the trimmed V and J ends, which lost 7 bases and 0 bases, there was a span of 9 bases. CDR3 length: 13 residues.

The CDR3 protein is CATSRDSNSPLHF. As DNA, the CDR3 is TGTGCCACCAGCAGGGACAGTAATTCACCCCTCCACTTT. V and J are TRBV24-1 and TRBJ1-6; 7 nucleotides align to TRBD1. Trimming removed 7 bases from V and 6 bases from J; junction bases left unmatched: 2. Per the germline V gene, CDR1 is KGHDR and CDR2 is SFDVKD. This CDR3 comprises 13 residues.

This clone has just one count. The CDR3 protein is CASSRNPTSGSEQYF. DNA for the CDR3: TGTGCCAGCAGCCGAAACCCAACTAGCGGGAGCGAGCAGTACTTC. This chain uses TRBV9 with TRBJ2-7, with 11 bases that match TRBD2. The CDR3 has 15 amino acids. The V gene end was trimmed by 4 bases and the J gene end by 6 bases; junction bases not matched to a gene: 9. CDR1 and CDR2 (germline): SGDLS, YYNGEE.

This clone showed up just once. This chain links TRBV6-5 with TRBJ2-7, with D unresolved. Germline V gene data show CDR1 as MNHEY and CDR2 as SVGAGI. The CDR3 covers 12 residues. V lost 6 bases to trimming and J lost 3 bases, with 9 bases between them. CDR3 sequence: CASSHERYEQYF. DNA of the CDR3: TGTGCCAGCAGCCATGAGCGCTACGAGCAGTACTTC.

The CDR3 loop is CASHTEGGGYTF. CDR3 nucleotide sequence: TGTGCCAGCCACACCGAGGGTGGAGGCTACACCTTC. The chain uses TRBV6-6 and TRBJ1-2; no firm D call. Looked up from germline, CDR1 is MNHNY and CDR2 is SVGAGI (reference sequence). Trimming took off 8 bases at V and 8 bases at J, with 15 bases between the two ends. The CDR3 contains 12 residues.

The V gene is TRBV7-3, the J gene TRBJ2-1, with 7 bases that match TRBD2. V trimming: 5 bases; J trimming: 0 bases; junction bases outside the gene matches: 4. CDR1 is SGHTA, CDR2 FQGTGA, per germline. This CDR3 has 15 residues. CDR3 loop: CASSPRTSSYNEQFF. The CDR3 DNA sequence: TGTGCCAGCAGCCCCAGGACTAGCTCCTACAATGAGCAGTTCTTC.

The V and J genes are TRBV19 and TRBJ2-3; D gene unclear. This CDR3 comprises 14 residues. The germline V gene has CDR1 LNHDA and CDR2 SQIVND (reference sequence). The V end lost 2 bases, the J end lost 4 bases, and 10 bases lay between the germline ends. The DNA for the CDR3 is TGTGCCAGTAGTATAACCCCCCCGGCAGATACGCAGTATTTT. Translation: CASSITPPADTQYF. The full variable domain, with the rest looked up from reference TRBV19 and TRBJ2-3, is DGGITQSPKYLFRKEGQNVTLSCEQNLNHDAMYWYRQDPGQGLRLIYYSQIVNDFQKGDIAEGYSVSREKKESFPLTVTSAQKNPTAFYLCASSITPPADTQYFGPGTRLTVL.

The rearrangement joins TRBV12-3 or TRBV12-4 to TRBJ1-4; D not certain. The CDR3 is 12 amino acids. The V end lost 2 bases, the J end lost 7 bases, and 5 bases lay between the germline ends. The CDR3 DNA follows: TGTGCCAGCAGTTTAAGGAGTGAAAAACTGTTTTTT. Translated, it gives CASSLRSEKLFF.

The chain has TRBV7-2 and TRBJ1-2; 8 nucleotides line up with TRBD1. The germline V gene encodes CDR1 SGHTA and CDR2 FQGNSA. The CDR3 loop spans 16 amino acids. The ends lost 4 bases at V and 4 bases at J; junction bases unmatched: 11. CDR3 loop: CASSSTTGGLAYGYTF. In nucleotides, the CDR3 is TGTGCCAGCAGCTCAACCACAGGGGGTCTAGCCTATGGCTACACCTTC.

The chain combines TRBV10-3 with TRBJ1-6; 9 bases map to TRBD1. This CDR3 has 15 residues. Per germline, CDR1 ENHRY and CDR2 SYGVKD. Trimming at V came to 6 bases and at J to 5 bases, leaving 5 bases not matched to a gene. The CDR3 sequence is CAIRETGGNNSPLHF. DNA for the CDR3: TGTGCCATCAGAGAGACAGGGGGGAATAATTCACCCCTCCACTTT.

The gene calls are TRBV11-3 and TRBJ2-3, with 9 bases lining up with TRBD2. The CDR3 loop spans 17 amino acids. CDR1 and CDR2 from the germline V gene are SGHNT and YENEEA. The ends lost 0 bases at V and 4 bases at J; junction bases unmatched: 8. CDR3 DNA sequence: TGTGCCAGCAGCTTAGATGGGTCGGGACTAGCAGCAGATACGCAGTATTTT. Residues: CASSLDGSGLAADTQYF.

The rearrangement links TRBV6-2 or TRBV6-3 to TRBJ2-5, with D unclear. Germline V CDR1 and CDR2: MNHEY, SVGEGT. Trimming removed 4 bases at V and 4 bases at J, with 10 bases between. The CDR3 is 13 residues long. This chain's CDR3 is CASSWPSRETQYF. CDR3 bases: TGTGCCAGCAGTTGGCCTTCCAGAGAGACCCAGTACTTC.

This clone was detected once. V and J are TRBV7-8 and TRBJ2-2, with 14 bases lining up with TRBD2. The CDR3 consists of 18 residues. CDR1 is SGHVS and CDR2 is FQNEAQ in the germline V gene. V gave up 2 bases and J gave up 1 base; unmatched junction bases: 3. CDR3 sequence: CASSLPGLAGGNTGELFF. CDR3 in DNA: TGTGCCAGCAGCTTACCAGGACTAGCGGGGGGGAACACCGGGGAGCTGTTTTTT.

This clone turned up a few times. The CDR3 coding sequence is TGTGCCAGTAGTATGCCCGGACGAGCGGTGATTGAAGCTTTCTTT. Translated, it gives CASSMPGRAVIEAFF. This rearrangement joins TRBV19 to TRBJ1-1; D unclear. CDR1 and CDR2 (germline): LNHDA, SQIVND (reference sequence). Trimming took 3 bases from V and 7 from J, leaving 18 bases between them. The CDR3 is 15 amino acids. Full variable domain (missing parts from reference TRBV19 and TRBJ1-1): DGGITQSPKYLFRKEGQNVTLSCEQNLNHDAMYWYRQDPGQGLRLIYYSQIVNDFQKGDIAEGYSVSREKKESFPLTVTSAQKNPTAFYLCASSMPGRAVIEAFFGQGTRLTVV.

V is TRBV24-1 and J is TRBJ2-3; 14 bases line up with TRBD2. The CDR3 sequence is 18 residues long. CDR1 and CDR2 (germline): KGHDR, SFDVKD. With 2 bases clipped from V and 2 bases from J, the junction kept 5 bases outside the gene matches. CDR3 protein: CATSDSGTSGGFTDTQYF. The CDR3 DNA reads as TGTGCCACCAGTGATTCTGGGACTAGCGGGGGATTCACAGATACGCAGTATTTT.

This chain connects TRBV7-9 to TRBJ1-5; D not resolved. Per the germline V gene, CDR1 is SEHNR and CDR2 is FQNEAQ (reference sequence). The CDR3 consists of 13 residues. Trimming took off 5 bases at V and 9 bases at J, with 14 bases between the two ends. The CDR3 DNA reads TGTGCCAGCAGCCTCGACGGGTATCTGCCCCAGCATTTT. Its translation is CASSLDGYLPQHF.

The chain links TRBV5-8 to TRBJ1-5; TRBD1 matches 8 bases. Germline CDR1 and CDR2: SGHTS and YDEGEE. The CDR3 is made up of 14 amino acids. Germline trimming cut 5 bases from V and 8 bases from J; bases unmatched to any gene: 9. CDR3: CASSRGQGAEPQHF. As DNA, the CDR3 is TGTGCCAGCAGTAGGGGGCAGGGGGCAGAGCCCCAGCATTTT.